The clone carrying this T cell receptor beta chain was seen just once. Its specificity is not known. The sample is drawn from a study of shared clonotypes between healthy human individuals. Study-wide background: Three CD4 naive, three CD4 memory, two CD8 naive and one CD8 memory plate were used per donor.

This CDR3 has 16 amino acids. Germline CDR1 SGHAT, CDR2 FQDESV (reference sequence). Trimming cost V 6 bases and J 5 bases, with 22 bases left between them. Here immunoSEQ multiplex PCR was the method, and the copy in TCRdb shows in-frame clones only, minus some. The sample consists of about 2.3 million clones, approximately 90% of them appearing once. Study outcomes and limitations: The sharing of roughly 5% of naive CD4 clonotypes was seen across a handful of donors.

The CD4+ fraction was divided into a CD45RA+ naive subset and a CD45RA-negative memory subset. The rearrangement links TRBV11-1 to TRBJ2-5, with D uncertain. The sample consisted of naive CD4+ T cells from PBMCs. Indicated subset: CD45RA+ positively selected. This sequence was found in a young man in good health. Some clones in this sample may be carry-over from other donors' samples. The CDR3: CASRMLGNKYVETQYF. CDR3 in DNA: TGTGCCAGCAGGATGTTGGGGAATAAGTATGTGGAGACCCAGTACTTC.